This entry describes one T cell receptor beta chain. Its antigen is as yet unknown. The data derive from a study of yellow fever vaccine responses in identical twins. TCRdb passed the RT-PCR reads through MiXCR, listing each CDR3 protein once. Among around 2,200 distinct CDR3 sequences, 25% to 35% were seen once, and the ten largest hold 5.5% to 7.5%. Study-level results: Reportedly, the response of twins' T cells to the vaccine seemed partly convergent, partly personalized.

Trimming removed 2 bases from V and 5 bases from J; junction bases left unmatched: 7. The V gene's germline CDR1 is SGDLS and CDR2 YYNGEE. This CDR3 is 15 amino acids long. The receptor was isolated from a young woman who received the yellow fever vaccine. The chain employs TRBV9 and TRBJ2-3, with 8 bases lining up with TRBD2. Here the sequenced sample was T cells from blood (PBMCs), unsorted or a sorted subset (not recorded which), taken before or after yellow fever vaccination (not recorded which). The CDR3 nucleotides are TGTGCCAGCAGCGTTTCGGGAGGGGTCGGAGATACGCAGTATTTT. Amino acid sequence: CASSVSGGVGDTQYF.